The present entry profiles one T cell receptor beta chain with its context. What it binds is unknown. The data were taken from a study of cytomegalovirus exposure and HLA in healthy donors. The PCR was carried out with 60 Vbeta primers and 13 Jbeta primers. Assay: immunoSEQ multiplex PCR; the TCRdb copy retains only in-frame clones and omits some. The table has fewer than 250,000 clones, roughly 82% seen once; the top ten hold roughly 6%. Overall study findings and caveats: It was approximately 160 TCR beta chains that were listed as cytomegalovirus-associated. The sole available immune exposure information was CMV serostatus. Later analysis identified several of the most significant clusters that appeared linked to common viral pathogens.

Trimming cost V 5 bases and J 6 bases, with 14 bases left between them. CDR1 is SNHLY, CDR2 FYNNEI, per germline. The CDR3 covers 13 residues. This sequence joins TRBV2 and TRBJ2-7; D is possibly TRBD2 (6 bases). Sequencing was done on a sample of PBMCs. The TCR was taken from a man aged 35 to 55 in good health and CMV-seropositive. As DNA, the CDR3 is TGTGCCAGCAGTATCCGACTAGATTCCGAGCAGTACTTC. It yields the protein CASSIRLDSEQYF. The whole variable domain, filled in from reference TRBV2 and TRBJ2-7, reads EPEVTQTPSHQVTQMGQEVILRCVPISNHLYFYWYRQILGQKVEFLVSFYNNEISEKSEIFDDQFSVERPDGSNFTLKIRSTKLEDSAMYFCASSIRLDSEQYFGPGTRLTVT.